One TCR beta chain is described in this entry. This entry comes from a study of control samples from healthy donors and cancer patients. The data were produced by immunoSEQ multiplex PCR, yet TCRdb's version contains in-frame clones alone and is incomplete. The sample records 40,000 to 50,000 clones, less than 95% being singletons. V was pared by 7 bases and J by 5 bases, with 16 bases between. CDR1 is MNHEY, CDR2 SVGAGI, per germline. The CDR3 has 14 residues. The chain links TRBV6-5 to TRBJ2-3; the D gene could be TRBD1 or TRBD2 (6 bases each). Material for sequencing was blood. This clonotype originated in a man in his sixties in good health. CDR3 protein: CASIRGPRLDTQYF. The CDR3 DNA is TGTGCCAGCATTCGGGGGCCGCGTCTAGATACGCAGTATTTT.